This TCR beta chain was recorded in a study of cytomegalovirus exposure and HLA in healthy donors. Overall study results and limits: Among immune exposure information, only CMV serostatus was available.

A word on this clone: Its antigen is undetermined.

CDR1 MDHEN and CDR2 SYDVKM come from the germline V gene. This CDR3 has 15 residues. V was cut by 5 bases and J by 6 bases, with 18 bases left in between. A multiplex PCR was run with 60 Vbeta primers and 13 Jbeta primers. Profiling relied on immunoSEQ multiplex PCR, and the TCRdb table lists in-frame clones only, not all of them. The sample consists of approximately 160,000 clones, almost 85% of them appearing once. Sequencing input: PBMCs. The chain recombines TRBV28 with TRBJ2-3; possible D gene TRBD1, 5 bases. The receptor comes from a man aged 25 to 40 in good health and CMV-seropositive. The CDR3 reads CASSAVGRRADTQYF. CDR3 coding DNA: TGTGCCAGCAGTGCCGTGGGGCGGCGCGCGGATACGCAGTATTTT.